The TCR beta chain under discussion was sequenced for a study of blood T cell repertoires in COVID-19. CDR1 ENHRY and CDR2 SYGVKD come from the germline V gene. The junction had 20 bases not matched to a gene; V was cut back by 4 bases and J by 3 bases. The CDR3 is 19 amino acids. Cohort allocation depended upon clinical history that participants reported. Clones were sequenced by immunoSEQ multiplex PCR, and TCRdb holds only the in-frame ones, with some missing. The repertoire consists of about 270,000 clones, with approximately 90% occurring once and the leading ten covering 2.5% to 3%. The chain joins TRBV10-3 to TRBJ1-1, with 7 bases identical to TRBD1. The sequence came from a man aged 35 to 55 who had been exposed to COVID-19. Sequenced: PBMCs or T cells enriched from blood (not recorded which). The CDR3, as DNA: TGTGCCATCAGTGCGAGCTCCGACAGGGCCTGGAGTAGAGACACTGAAGCTTTCTTT. Amino acid sequence: CAISASSDRAWSRDTEAFF.